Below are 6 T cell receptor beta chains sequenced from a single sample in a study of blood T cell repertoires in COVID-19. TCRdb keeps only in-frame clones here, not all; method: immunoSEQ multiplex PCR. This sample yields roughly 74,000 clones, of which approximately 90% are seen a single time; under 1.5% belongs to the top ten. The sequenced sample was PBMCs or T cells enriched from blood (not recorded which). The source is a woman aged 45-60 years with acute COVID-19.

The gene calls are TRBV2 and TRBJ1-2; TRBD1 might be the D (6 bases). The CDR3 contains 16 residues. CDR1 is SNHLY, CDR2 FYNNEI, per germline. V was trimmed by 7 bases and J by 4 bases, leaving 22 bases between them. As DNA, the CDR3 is TGTGCCAGCACTTCATCCCAAGGGGGTGGGGGCTATGGCTACACCTTC. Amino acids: CASTSSQGGGGYGYTF.

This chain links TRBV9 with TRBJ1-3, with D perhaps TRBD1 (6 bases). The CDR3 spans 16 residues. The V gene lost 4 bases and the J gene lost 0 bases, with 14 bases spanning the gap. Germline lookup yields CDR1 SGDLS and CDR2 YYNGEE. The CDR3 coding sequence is TGTGCCAGCAGCACCCGGACAGCTCACTCTGGAAACACCATATATTTT. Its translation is CASSTRTAHSGNTIYF.

This CDR3 is CASSLQAGSRDTQYF. CDR3 DNA sequence: TGTGCCAGCAGCTTACAAGCGGGGAGTCGAGATACGCAGTATTTT. V is TRBV7-2 and J is TRBJ2-3, with 7 bases lining up with TRBD2. In germline, CDR1 is SGHTA, CDR2 FQGNSA. The junction had 7 bases not matched to a gene; V was cut back by 2 bases and J by 5 bases. This CDR3 has 15 residues.

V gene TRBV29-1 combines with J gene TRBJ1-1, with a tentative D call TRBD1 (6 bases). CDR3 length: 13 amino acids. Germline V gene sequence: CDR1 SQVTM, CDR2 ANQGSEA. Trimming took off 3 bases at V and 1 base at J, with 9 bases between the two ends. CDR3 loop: CSVDRGRNTEAFF. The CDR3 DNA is TGCAGCGTTGACAGGGGAAGGAACACTGAAGCTTTCTTT.

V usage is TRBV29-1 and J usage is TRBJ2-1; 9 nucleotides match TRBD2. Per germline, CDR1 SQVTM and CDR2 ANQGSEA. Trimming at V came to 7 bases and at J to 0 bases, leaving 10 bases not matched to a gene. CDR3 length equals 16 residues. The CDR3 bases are TGCAGCGGCTGCCTAGCGGGGACGAGCTCCTACAATGAGCAGTTCTTC. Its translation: CSGCLAGTSSYNEQFF.

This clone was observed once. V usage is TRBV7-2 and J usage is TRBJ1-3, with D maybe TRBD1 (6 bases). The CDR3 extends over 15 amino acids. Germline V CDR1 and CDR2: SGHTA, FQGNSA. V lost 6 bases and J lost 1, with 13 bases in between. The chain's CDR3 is CASRSGTNSGNTIYF. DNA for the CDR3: TGTGCCAGCAGATCCGGGACAAATTCTGGAAACACCATATATTTT. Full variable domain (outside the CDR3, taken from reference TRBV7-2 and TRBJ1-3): GAGVSQSPSNKVTEKGKDVELRCDPISGHTALYWYRQSLGQGLEFLIYFQGNSAPDKSGLPSDRFSAERTGGSVSTLTIQRTQQEDSAVYLCASRSGTNSGNTIYFGEGSWLTVV.